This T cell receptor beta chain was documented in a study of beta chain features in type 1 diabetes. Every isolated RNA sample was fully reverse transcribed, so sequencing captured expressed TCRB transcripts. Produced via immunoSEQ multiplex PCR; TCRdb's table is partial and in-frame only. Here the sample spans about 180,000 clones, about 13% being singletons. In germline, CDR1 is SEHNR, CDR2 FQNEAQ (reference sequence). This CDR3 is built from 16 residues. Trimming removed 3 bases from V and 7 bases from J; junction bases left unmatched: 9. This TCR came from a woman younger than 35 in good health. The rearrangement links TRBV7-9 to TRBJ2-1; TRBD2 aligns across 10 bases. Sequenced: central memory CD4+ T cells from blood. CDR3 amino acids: CASSLGRSGRPNEQFF. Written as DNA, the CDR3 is TGTGCCAGCAGCTTGGGACGTAGCGGGAGGCCGAATGAGCAGTTCTTC.